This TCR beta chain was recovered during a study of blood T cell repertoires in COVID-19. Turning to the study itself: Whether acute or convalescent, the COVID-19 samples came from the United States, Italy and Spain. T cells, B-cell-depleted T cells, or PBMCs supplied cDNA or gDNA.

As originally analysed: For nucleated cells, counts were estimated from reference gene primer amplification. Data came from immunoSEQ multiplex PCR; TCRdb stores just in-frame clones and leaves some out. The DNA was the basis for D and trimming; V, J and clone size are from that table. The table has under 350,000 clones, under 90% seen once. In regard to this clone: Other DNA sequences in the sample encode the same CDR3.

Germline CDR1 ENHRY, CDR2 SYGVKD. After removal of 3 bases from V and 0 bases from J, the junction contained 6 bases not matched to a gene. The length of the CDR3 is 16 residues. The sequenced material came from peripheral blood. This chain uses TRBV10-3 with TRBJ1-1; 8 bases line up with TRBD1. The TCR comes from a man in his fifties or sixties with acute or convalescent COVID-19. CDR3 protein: CAISDDRGLVNTEAFF. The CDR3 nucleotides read TGTGCCATCAGTGATGACAGGGGCCTGGTGAACACTGAAGCTTTCTTT.